Listed here are 22 T cell receptor beta chains from one sample, sequenced in a study of human T cells and chemical hapten exposure. Time point given: patch test 2, 6 weeks after DPC sensitization. Treatment meaning: therapeutic diphenylcyclopropenone sensitization with weekly scalp DPC. TCRdb fed the RACE reads into MiXCR, producing one record per CDR3 protein. Of about 40,000 distinct CDR3 sequences in the sample, roughly 3.3% were seen once. The specimen was whole blood, collected in connection with sensitization to the hapten diphenylcyclopropenone (DPC). The receptors here all came from a man aged 35 to 55 with alopecia areata. Some clones in this sample may be carry-over from other donors' samples.

This clonotype was seen ten or more times. This chain joins TRBV5-4 and TRBJ2-5; D is possibly TRBD1 (7 bases). This CDR3 comprises 16 residues. Germline-derived CDR1 and CDR2 are SGHNT and YYREEE (reference sequence). V lost 5 bases to trimming and J lost 5 bases, with 22 bases between them. The CDR3 here is CASSRGLGRDGETQYF. Written as DNA, the CDR3 is TGTGCCAGCAGTAGGGGGCTCGGGAGAGATGGGGAGACCCAGTACTTC.

This clonotype occurred a few times. The chain carries TRBV12-3 or TRBV12-4 and TRBJ1-1, with unresolved D. The ends were cut back, 7 bases at V and 5 bases at J, with 17 bases in the middle. The CDR3 spans 14 residues. CDR3 nucleotides: TGTGCCAGCAAGATGTGGCAGTTTGAGACTGAAGCTTTCTTT. Its protein is CASKMWQFETEAFF.

The chain combines TRBV6-5 with TRBJ2-2; 12 bases map to TRBD2. Trimming removed 4 bases from V and 7 bases from J; junction bases left unmatched: 16. CDR1 and CDR2 from the germline V gene are MNHEY and SVGAGI. The CDR3 contains 19 residues. CDR3: CASSSNRLAGGPTGGELFF. CDR3 nucleotides: TGTGCCAGCAGTTCCAATCGTCTAGCGGGAGGGCCGACTGGCGGGGAGCTGTTTTTT.

This clonotype showed up many times. The V and J genes are TRBV6-2 or TRBV6-3 and TRBJ2-1; 7 bases are shared with TRBD2. CDR1 and CDR2 (germline): MNHEY, SVGEGT. CDR3 length: 15 amino acids. After removal of 6 bases from V and 3 bases from J, the junction contained 8 bases not matched to a gene. This CDR3 reads CASRKREANYNEQFF. For the CDR3, the DNA is TGTGCCAGCAGGAAACGGGAGGCGAACTACAATGAGCAGTTCTTC.

At least ten counts were recorded for this clonotype. The chain recombines TRBV6-1 with TRBJ2-7, with TRBD1 matching over 8 bases. The ends lost 9 bases at V and 2 bases at J; junction bases unmatched: 12. The CDR3 loop spans 15 amino acids. Per the germline V gene, CDR1 is MNHNS and CDR2 is SASEGT. In DNA, the CDR3 is TGTGCCAGTCGGACAGGGCCCTCTTCCGCCTACGAGCAGTACTTC. It encodes CASRTGPSSAYEQYF.

The chain employs TRBV6-1 and TRBJ2-3, with 8 nucleotides matching TRBD1. The CDR3 is made up of 15 amino acids. J lost 2 bases, V lost 7 bases, and 8 bases had no gene match. Germline V gene sequence: CDR1 MNHNS, CDR2 SASEGT. The CDR3, as DNA: TGTGCCAGCATCCAGACAGGGGCGAACACAGATACGCAGTATTTT. Residues: CASIQTGANTDTQYF.

Concerning this clonotype: Since a much larger clone is just one base distant, this may be a read error. The CDR3 nucleotides are TGTGCCAGCAGCTTAGTCCCACGGGAAGTAAAATATGGCTACACCTTC. Its protein product is CASSLVPREVKYGYTF. The V and J genes are TRBV7-9 and TRBJ1-2; D is ambiguous. V was trimmed by 1 base and J by 5 bases, leaving 17 bases between them. Germline V gives CDR1 SEHNR, CDR2 FQNEAQ (reference sequence). This CDR3 is built from 16 residues. Variable domain in full (rest from reference TRBV7-9 and TRBJ1-2): DTGVSQNPRHKITKRGQNVTFRCDPISEHNRLYWYRQTLGQGPEFLTYFQNEAQLEKSRLLSDRFSAERPKGSFSTLEIQRTEQGDSAMYLCASSLVPREVKYGYTFGSGTRLTVV.

This clonotype appeared many times. This chain connects TRBV12-3 or TRBV12-4 to TRBJ2-7; D is possibly TRBD1 (6 bases). Trimming removed 5 bases from V and 3 bases from J, with 14 bases in between. CDR3 length equals 14 residues. This CDR3 reads CASSAWDKNYEQYF. The CDR3 nucleotides read TGTGCCAGCAGTGCCTGGGACAAAAACTACGAGCAGTACTTC.

As concerns this clonotype: A much larger clone differs from this one at a single base, so this may be a read error. This CDR3 fails to terminate in the conserved phenylalanine or tryptophan, so it likely reflects a read error. The V gene is TRBV10-3, the J gene TRBJ2-1, with D possibly being TRBD2 (5 bases). CDR3 length: 12 amino acids. V was cut by 9 bases and J by 3 bases, with 9 bases left in between. Germline V lookup: CDR1 ENHRY, CDR2 SYGVKD. The CDR3 sequence is CAMGGSYNEQFY. The DNA of the CDR3 is TGTGCCATGGGTGGGAGCTACAATGAGCAGTTCTAC.

At least ten counts were recorded for this clonotype. The chain combines TRBV7-2 with TRBJ1-1, with D uncertain. The V end was cut by 4 bases, the J end by 6 bases, with 12 bases between. The CDR3 spans 13 residues. Germline V gene data show CDR1 as SGHTA and CDR2 as FQGNSA. The DNA for the CDR3 is TGTGCCAGCAGCTACGTGTGGCAGGCTGAAGCTTTCTTT. The encoded protein is CASSYVWQAEAFF.

This clonotype was counted at least ten times. The chain couples TRBV30 to TRBJ2-7; D is ambiguous. CDR1 GTSNPN and CDR2 SVGIG come from the germline V gene (reference sequence). This CDR3 has 11 residues. V was clipped by 0 bases and J by 4 bases, with 4 bases between them. This chain's CDR3 is CAWSVQYEQYF. In nucleotides, the CDR3 is TGTGCCTGGAGTGTACAGTACGAGCAGTACTTC.

This clonotype was counted only a few times. V and J are TRBV7-3 and TRBJ2-2, with D tentatively TRBD1 (6 bases). Deletions cut 8 bases from V and 0 bases from J, with 13 bases between. Looked up from germline, CDR1 is SGHTA and CDR2 is FQGTGA. The CDR3 extends over 15 amino acids. The CDR3 nucleotides read TGTGCCAGCTCTAGGGACAATACGAACACCGGGGAGCTGTTTTTT. Encoded protein: CASSRDNTNTGELFF.

This clonotype was seen ten or more times. V usage is TRBV5-4 and J usage is TRBJ2-5; 13 bases fit TRBD2. Germline trimming cut 5 bases from V and 1 base from J; bases unmatched to any gene: 8. CDR3 length equals 17 residues. Germline-derived CDR1 and CDR2 are SGHNT and YYREEE (reference sequence). CDR3: CASRPGGLAGLQETQYF. The CDR3 coding sequence is TGTGCCAGCAGACCCGGGGGACTAGCGGGGCTCCAAGAGACCCAGTACTTC.

This clonotype was recorded many times. The J gene is TRBJ2-7, the V gene TRBV6-6; 16 bases line up with TRBD2. Trimming removed 5 bases from V and 4 bases from J; junction bases left unmatched: 5. From germline, CDR1 is MNHNY and CDR2 SVGAGI (reference sequence). The CDR3 extends over 16 amino acids. DNA of the CDR3: TGTGCCAGCAGTCGGGGACTAGCGGGAGGGCCTTACGAGCAGTACTTC. Protein product: CASSRGLAGGPYEQYF.

V gene TRBV3-1 combines with J gene TRBJ2-2, with 10 bases identical to TRBD1. CDR1 is LGHDT and CDR2 is YNNKEL in the germline V gene (reference sequence). V dropped 3 bases and J dropped 7; count of bases not matched to a gene: 8. This CDR3 spans 16 amino acids. The CDR3 region has the DNA TGTGCCAGCAGCCATTTCACGGGACAGGGGATCGGGGAGCTGTTTTTT. Protein product: CASSHFTGQGIGELFF.

This clonotype was recorded at least ten times. The chain recombines TRBV27 with TRBJ2-1; perhaps TRBD2 as D (6 bases). The CDR3 sequence is 15 residues long. The V end lost 6 bases, the J end lost 4 bases, and 16 bases lay between the germline ends. Germline assignment: CDR1 MNHEY and CDR2 SMNVEV (reference sequence). The CDR3 sequence is CASRLTRAGYNEQFF. The CDR3, as DNA: TGTGCCAGCAGACTGACCCGAGCGGGTTACAATGAGCAGTTCTTC.

This clonotype was detected ten times or more. The V gene is TRBV9, the J gene TRBJ2-3; no clear D gene. CDR3 size: 14 residues. Germline values: CDR1 SGDLS, CDR2 YYNGEE. Trimming left V 0 bases short and J 6 bases short, with 11 bases between. The CDR3 protein is CASSVAISPDTQYF. The CDR3 nucleotides read TGTGCCAGCAGCGTAGCTATCTCCCCGGATACGCAGTATTTT.

This clonotype has at least ten counts. J is TRBJ2-5 and V is TRBV5-1; D perhaps matches TRBD2 (5 bases). The ends were cut back, 4 bases at V and 1 base at J, with 14 bases in the middle. CDR1 is SGHRS and CDR2 is YFSETQ in the germline V gene. The CDR3 covers 15 residues. The CDR3: CASSRKPLGQETQYF. The CDR3 DNA reads TGCGCCAGCAGCCGAAAACCACTAGGCCAAGAGACCCAGTACTTC.

About this clonotype itself: Just one base apart from a much larger clone, this may be a read error. The CDR3 coding sequence is TGTGCCAGCAGTAAACATACCGGGCCGGTTTACGATCAGTACTTC. Amino acids: CASSKHTGPVYDQYF. The chain combines TRBV27 with TRBJ2-7; D gene uncertain. CDR3 size: 15 residues. Germline V gene data show CDR1 as MNHEY and CDR2 as SMNVEV (reference sequence).

The table lists this clonotype with a few counts. The genes are TRBV28 and TRBJ1-5; D not certain. The CDR3 length is 11 residues. V lost 5 bases and J 4 bases, leaving 3 bases between the germline ends. Germline lookup yields CDR1 MDHEN and CDR2 SYDVKM. The chain's CDR3 is CASSPNQPQHF. The CDR3 region has the DNA TGTGCCAGCAGTCCAAATCAGCCCCAGCATTTT.

This clonotype appeared many times. The chain employs TRBV5-6 and TRBJ2-5, with D unresolved. The V and J ends lost 1 base and 3 bases respectively, with 7 bases between them. The CDR3 runs 13 residues. Germline V CDR1 and CDR2: SGHDT, YYEEEE. CDR3 DNA sequence: TGTGCCAGCAGCTTGCCGGTGAAAGAGACCCAGTACTTC. Its translation is CASSLPVKETQYF.

The chain uses TRBV4-1 and TRBJ1-2; no firm D call. The CDR3 has 14 amino acids. Germline loops: CDR1 MGHRA, CDR2 YSYEKL. V lost 0 bases to trimming and J lost 2 bases, with 7 bases between them. The CDR3 DNA reads TGCGCCAGCAGCCAAGAAGCAGCCAACTATGGCTACACCTTC. Its protein is CASSQEAANYGYTF.